This T cell receptor beta chain was recovered during a study of human T cells and chemical hapten exposure. This clonotype appeared a few times. Using its own MiXCR run on the RACE reads, TCRdb lists one record per CDR3 protein. The table includes 250,000 or so distinct CDR3 sequences, 7.5% to 8% detected once. This CDR3 spans 13 amino acids. Trimming at V came to 8 bases and at J to 4 bases, leaving 7 bases not matched to a gene. The germline gives CDR1 MNHEY, CDR2 SMNVEV (reference sequence). The sample's time point: pre-sensitization, week 0. Specified treatment: therapeutic diphenylcyclopropenone sensitization with weekly scalp DPC.

The rearrangement joins TRBV27 to TRBJ2-7; TRBD1 matches at 8 bases. The TCR comes from a man aged 18 to 30 with alopecia areata. Some clones in this sample may be carry-over from other donors' samples. Source: whole blood, taken in connection with sensitization to the hapten diphenylcyclopropenone (DPC). The CDR3 sequence: CASGGTGGYEQYF. For the CDR3, the DNA is TGTGCCAGCGGAGGAACAGGGGGTTACGAGCAGTACTTC.